One and the same sample provided the 27 T cell receptor beta chains below, sequenced in a study of metastatic and nonmetastatic thyroid tumors. None of the patients had undergone any treatment ahead of thyroid surgery. TCRdb re-called clones from the PCR reads using MiXCR. The sample lists some 40,000 clones; around 20% were seen once. Sequencing input: blood. The receptor source for this set is a female donor with papillary thyroid cancer or a benign thyroid nodule (not recorded which). Some clones in this sample may be carry-over from other donors' samples.

This clone showed up many times. The chain links TRBV5-4 to TRBJ2-5, with no clear D. The germline V and J ends were trimmed by 4 bases and 3 bases, with 7 bases remaining between them. The CDR3 length is 12 residues. In germline, CDR1 is SGHNT, CDR2 YYREEE (reference sequence). The CDR3 DNA reads TGTGCCAGCAGCAACCAAGAAGAGACCCAGTACTTC. It codes for CASSNQEETQYF.

The V and J genes are TRBV29-1 and TRBJ2-7, with 11 bases matching TRBD1. The junction had 9 bases not matched to a gene; V was cut back by 4 bases and J by 1 base. CDR1 is SQVTM and CDR2 is ANQGSEA in the germline V gene. The CDR3 has 16 amino acids. The CDR3 coding sequence is TGCAGCGTTGGAGTTCGTGGACAGGGGGCATCCTACGAGCAGTACTTC. Translating gives CSVGVRGQGASYEQYF.

This clone was observed a handful of times. This rearrangement joins TRBV6-1 to TRBJ2-6; D remains unclear. Trimming stripped 4 bases from V and 1 base from J, with 8 bases between. In germline, CDR1 is MNHNS, CDR2 SASEGT. The CDR3 has 15 amino acids. The CDR3 sequence: CASSGQNSGANVLTF. The CDR3 DNA reads as TGTGCCAGCAGTGGCCAGAATTCTGGGGCCAACGTCCTGACTTTC.

By proportion, this clone is medium-sized. The genes are TRBV24-1 and TRBJ2-7; D might be TRBD1 (6 bases). Trimming stripped 6 bases from V and 3 bases from J, with 14 bases between. Germline CDR1 is KGHDR and CDR2 is SFDVKD. The CDR3 is 14 residues long. As DNA, the CDR3 is TGTGCCACCAGTAGCCGGACAGAGAACTACGAGCAGTACTTC. It translates to CATSSRTENYEQYF.

On this clone itself: At one end, the junction sequence differs from germline, possibly due to a read error. The chain has TRBV6-2 or TRBV6-3 and TRBJ1-1; D uncertain. The CDR3 covers 13 residues. CDR1 and CDR2 from the germline V gene are MNHEY and SVGEGT. The CDR3 region is CANSYLGFSQAFF. CDR3 DNA: TGTGCCAACAGTTACCTAGGGTTTTCTCAAGCTTTCTTT.

This clone was recorded many times. This chain connects TRBV9 to TRBJ2-7; a possible D gene is TRBD2 (5 bases). The CDR3 runs to 14 residues. Germline V gives CDR1 SGDLS, CDR2 YYNGEE. Trimming pared 4 bases from V and 5 bases from J, leaving 16 bases between. Written as DNA, the CDR3 is TGTGCCAGCAGCCGGACTGGGTTTGAGAACGAGCAGTACTTC. It codes for CASSRTGFENEQYF.

With respect to this clone: This sequence may be a read error, since a much larger clone differs from it by one base. The V gene is TRBV29-1, the J gene TRBJ2-1; TRBD1 matches 9 bases. V lost 8 bases and J lost 8; bases outside the gene matches: 10. There are 13 residues in the CDR3. Germline loops: CDR1 SQVTM, CDR2 ANQGSEA. The CDR3 region has the DNA TGCAGCTACCAGACACAGGGGGCTTATGAGCAGTTCTTC. It yields the protein CSYQTQGAYEQFF.

With respect to this clone: Since a much larger clone is just one base distant, this may be a read error. The same CDR3 arises from other DNA sequences in this sample as well. The rearrangement links TRBV7-9 to TRBJ2-7; D is tentatively TRBD1 or TRBD2 (5 bases each). This CDR3 is built from 14 residues. Germline CDR1 and CDR2: SEHNR and FQNEAQ (reference sequence). V was pared by 5 bases and J by 2 bases, with 13 bases between. The DNA for the CDR3 is TGTGCCAGCAGCCCGCCTGGGGGACCCTACGAGCAGTACTTC. Translated, it gives CASSPPGGPYEQYF.

This clone was found many times. The rearrangement joins TRBV20-1 to TRBJ2-2; 7 bases are shared with TRBD2. Trimming cost V 0 bases and J 4 bases; bases outside gene matches: 8. The germline V gene encodes CDR1 DFQATT and CDR2 SNEGSKA (reference sequence). CDR3 length: 16 residues. The CDR3 protein is CSARDRTRGITGELFF. The CDR3 DNA reads TGCAGTGCTAGAGACCGGACTAGAGGGATCACCGGGGAGCTGTTTTTT.

This chain connects TRBV20-1 to TRBJ1-2; 7 bases are shared with TRBD1. The CDR3 totals 13 residues. Germline V gene data show CDR1 as DFQATT and CDR2 as SNEGSKA (reference sequence). V was clipped by 5 bases and J by 4 bases; unmatched bases: 7. CDR3 in amino acids: CSARQGGIYGYTF. CDR3 nucleotides: TGCAGTGCTCGACAGGGAGGGATCTATGGCTACACCTTC.

CDR3 DNA: TGTGCCAGCACCAAGCCCCGGACTAGCGGGGACTACGAGCAGTACTTC. This encodes CASTKPRTSGDYEQYF. The chain links TRBV6-2 or TRBV6-3 to TRBJ2-7; TRBD2 agrees at 12 bases. Germline assignment: CDR1 MNHEY and CDR2 SVGEGT. Germline trimming cut 7 bases from V and 3 bases from J; bases unmatched to any gene: 10. There are 16 residues in the CDR3.

This clone occurred a few times. The junction departs from germline at one end; a sequencing error may be responsible. The chain is built from TRBV2 and TRBJ2-3; 8 nucleotides line up with TRBD2. The CDR3 is 14 amino acids. Germline CDR1 and CDR2: SNHLY and FYNNEI. Written as DNA, the CDR3 is TGTGCCAGCAAATTTAGCGGGATAACATATACACAGTATTTT. It encodes CASKFSGITYTQYF.

This clone was recorded a few times. V is TRBV20-1 and J is TRBJ2-7, with D perhaps assigned TRBD1 or TRBD2 (5 bases each). Germline V gives CDR1 DFQATT, CDR2 SNEGSKA (reference sequence). Deletions cut 1 base from V and 3 bases from J, with 16 bases between. The CDR3 runs 15 residues. The CDR3 nucleotides are TGCAGTGCTAGAGTCACGAGGGGCCAATACTACGAGCAGTACTTC. It encodes CSARVTRGQYYEQYF.

Concerning this clone: Given a much more abundant clone one base away, this may be a read error. V is TRBV3-1 and J is TRBJ2-2, with a weak D call TRBD1 (6 bases). Germline V lookup: CDR1 LGHDT, CDR2 YNNKEL (reference sequence). This CDR3 is built from 15 residues. For the CDR3, the DNA is TGTGCCAGCATCCAAGGACAGCTAAGGGCCGGGGAGCTGTTTTTT. This codes for CASIQGQLRAGELFF.

The J gene is TRBJ1-3, the V gene TRBV20-1; 7 bases map to TRBD1. Germline CDR1 DFQATT, CDR2 SNEGSKA (reference sequence). This CDR3 contains 17 residues. With V trimmed by 1 base and J by 0 bases, 9 bases remained unmatched. For the CDR3, the DNA is TGCAGTGCTAGAGTTATCCGAGGGGGCGCCTCTGGAAACACCATATATTTT. This sequence encodes CSARVIRGGASGNTIYF.

This clone came up many times. The V gene is TRBV2, the J gene TRBJ2-1; 8 nucleotides match TRBD2. Unmatched junction bases numbered 8, after V lost 7 bases and J lost 6 bases. The germline V gene has CDR1 SNHLY and CDR2 FYNNEI. The CDR3 has 14 amino acids. CDR3 in DNA: TGTGCCAGCACGGCAACTAGCGGACCCAATGAGCAGTTCTTC. Translating gives CASTATSGPNEQFF.

This chain connects TRBV30 to TRBJ1-3; D is ambiguous. The germline gives CDR1 GTSNPN, CDR2 SVGIG (reference sequence). The CDR3 loop spans 15 amino acids. V was pared by 2 bases and J by 2 bases, with 13 bases between. The CDR3 loop is CAWSYDKGTGNTIYF. The CDR3 nucleotides read TGTGCCTGGAGTTATGATAAAGGGACTGGAAACACCATATATTTT.

Note on this clone: At one end the junction does not follow the germline gene, possibly because of a read error. V is TRBV4-2 and J is TRBJ2-2; D is possibly TRBD2 (6 bases). Germline V gene lookup returns CDR1 LGHNA and CDR2 YNFKEQ. The CDR3 length is 14 residues. For the CDR3, the DNA is TGTGCCAGCAGCCAAGGGCGGGGCGTCGGGGAGCTATTTTTT. Translating it yields CASSQGRGVGELFF.

This clone was seen at least ten times. The chain joins TRBV11-2 to TRBJ2-1; no clear D gene. V was clipped by 1 base and J by 6 bases, with 7 bases between them. Germline values: CDR1 SGHAT, CDR2 FQNNGV. CDR3 length: 13 residues. In nucleotides, the CDR3 is TGTGCCAGCAGCTTAGGGTTGGCCAATGAGCAGTTCTTC. It specifies CASSLGLANEQFF.

The CDR3 region has the DNA TGTGCCAGCAGCTGGGACTTCGGTTCACCCCTCCACTTT. Translated: CASSWDFGSPLHF. The chain has TRBV7-9 and TRBJ1-6; tentatively, D is TRBD1 (5 bases). CDR1 is SEHNR, CDR2 FQNEAQ, per germline (reference sequence). The ends were cut back, 4 bases at V and 9 bases at J, with 10 bases in the middle. The CDR3 loop spans 13 amino acids.

This clone has only a few counts. CDR3 sequence reads: CASSFRGNTEAFF. The DNA of the CDR3 is TGCGCCAGCAGCTTCAGGGGGAACACTGAAGCTTTCTTT. V gene TRBV5-1 combines with J gene TRBJ1-1; a weak D match, TRBD1 (6 bases). The CDR3 is 13 amino acids. Germline lookup yields CDR1 SGHRS and CDR2 YFSETQ. V lost 2 bases, J lost 1 base, and 6 bases lay in between. The full variable domain, in which reference TRBV5-1 and TRBJ1-1 provide the parts outside the CDR3, is KAGVTQTPRYLIKTRGQQVTLSCSPISGHRSVSWYQQTPGQGLQFLFEYFSETQRNKGNFPGRFSGRQFSNSRSEMNVSTLELGDSALYLCASSFRGNTEAFFGQGTRLTVV.

This clone occurred many times. The chain joins TRBV3-1 to TRBJ1-5; D is unresolved. Germline-derived CDR1 and CDR2 are LGHDT and YNNKEL (reference sequence). This CDR3 contains 12 residues. Deletions cut 0 bases from V and 3 bases from J, with 0 bases between. CDR3 region: CASSQDNQPQHF. The DNA of the CDR3 is TGTGCCAGCAGCCAAGACAATCAGCCCCAGCATTTT.

This clone was detected ten times or more. The V gene is TRBV15, the J gene TRBJ2-3; D not certain. The ends were cut back, 0 bases at V and 4 bases at J, with 8 bases in the middle. This CDR3 region has 14 residues. Germline assignment: CDR1 LNHNV and CDR2 YYDKDF (reference sequence). CDR3 residues: CATSRDTVADTQYF. As DNA, the CDR3 is TGTGCCACCAGCAGAGATACCGTAGCAGATACGCAGTATTTT.

This clone was detected only a few times. This chain joins TRBV12-3 or TRBV12-4 and TRBJ2-1; 7 positions match TRBD2. Trimming removed 6 bases from V and 3 bases from J; junction bases left unmatched: 11. This CDR3 is 16 amino acids long. The CDR3 nucleotides read TGTGCCAGCAGCTCGGGCGGGAGTGAAGTCTACAATGAGCAGTTCTTC. Amino acid sequence: CASSSGGSEVYNEQFF.

Many counts were recorded for this clone. V is TRBV7-9 and J is TRBJ2-1; 9 bases line up with TRBD2. The CDR3 totals 15 residues. V lost 5 bases to trimming and J lost 4 bases; unmatched junction nucleotides: 6. CDR1 and CDR2 from the germline V gene are SEHNR and FQNEAQ (reference sequence). The CDR3 loop reads CASSLSGRKYNEQFF. CDR3 coding DNA: TGTGCCAGCAGCCTTAGCGGGAGAAAATACAATGAGCAGTTCTTC.

The CDR3 sequence: CASSVQTTTGGEQYF. The CDR3 DNA follows: TGCGCCAGCAGCGTACAGACGACAACGGGGGGTGAGCAGTACTTC. The rearrangement uses TRBV5-1 and TRBJ2-7; TRBD2 aligns across 7 bases. Trimming at V came to 4 bases and at J to 7 bases, leaving 14 bases not matched to a gene. Germline CDR1 reads SGHRS; CDR2 reads YFSETQ. The length of the CDR3 is 15 residues.

In its sample, this clone was seen many times. A read error may explain this, as a much larger clone is one base away. Other DNA sequences from this sample encode an identical CDR3 as well. This chain links TRBV20-1 with TRBJ1-5; no reliable D call. CDR1 and CDR2 (germline): DFQATT, SNEGSKA (reference sequence). The CDR3 runs to 12 residues. CDR3 residues: CSARDKLEPQHF. DNA of the CDR3: TGCAGTGCTAGAGATAAATTGGAGCCCCAGCACTTT.